This T cell receptor beta chain comes out of a study of T cells in Graves' hyperthyroidism and ophthalmopathy. The TCR beta CDR3 regions underwent amplification using RNA transcripts as the source. TCR CDR3 underwent first-round RT-PCR with the HTBI primer set. TCRdb analysed the multiplex PCR reads with MiXCR anew, one entry per CDR3 protein. Among 560,000 or so distinct CDR3 sequences listed, 20% were seen once. Study results and caveats: Within blood appeared most thyroid clonotypes that had expanded above 0.001.

Each diagnosis was grounded in clinical symptoms, serum thyroxine and TRAb, thyroid ultrasound, and orbital computed tomography. This clonotype was detected only a few times. The antigen remains undetermined. After removal of 6 bases from V and 3 bases from J, the junction contained 8 bases not matched to a gene. The CDR3 spans 15 residues. Germline loops: CDR1 KGHSH, CDR2 LQKENI. The sequenced sample consisted of blood. The chain employs TRBV18 and TRBJ2-1, with 7 bases aligning to TRBD2. This sequence originates from a middle-aged man with Graves' ophthalmopathy. CDR3 sequence (DNA): TGTGCCAGCTCCCCTCTGGTAGCGGGCTACAATGAGCAGTTCTTC. This encodes CASSPLVAGYNEQFF. The full variable domain, completed using reference TRBV18 and TRBJ2-1, is NAGVMQNPRHLVRRRGQEARLRCSPMKGHSHVYWYRQLPEEGLKFMVYLQKENIIDESGMPKERFSAEFPKEGPSILRIQQVVRGDSAAYFCASSPLVAGYNEQFFGPGTRLTVL.